The 10 T cell receptor beta chains listed next were all sequenced from one sample in a study of CD8+ T cells in alopecia areata. Isolated RNA was reverse transcribed into cDNA used as the sequencing template. Generated by immunoSEQ multiplex PCR, the TCRdb table keeps only in-frame clones and is missing some. The sample yields around 190,000 clones, around 50% seen once. Specimen: CD8+ T cells sorted from blood. These receptor sequences come from a human donor in good health.

Details on this clone: The same CDR3 also results from other DNA sequences found in this sample. The chain has TRBV30 and TRBJ1-1; D is uncertain. V lost 3 bases, J lost 1 base, and 3 bases lay in between. This CDR3 comprises 11 residues. Germline assignment: CDR1 GTSNPN and CDR2 SVGIG (reference sequence). The CDR3 DNA reads TGTGCCTGGAGACCGAACACTGAAGCTTTCTTT. It encodes CAWRPNTEAFF. Combining the CDR3 with reference TRBV30 and TRBJ1-1 gives the whole variable domain SQTIHQWPATLVQPVGSPLSLECTVEGTSNPNLYWYRQAAGRGLQLLFYSVGIGQISSEVPQNLSASRPQDRQFILSSKKLLLSDSGFYLCAWRPNTEAFFGQGTRLTVV.

The chain joins TRBV9 to TRBJ2-1, with no clear D. Trimming pared 0 bases from V and 6 bases from J, leaving 13 bases between. The V gene's germline CDR1 is SGDLS and CDR2 YYNGEE. CDR3 length equals 15 residues. In DNA, the CDR3 is TGTGCCAGCAGCGTAGGGAAAGCGCACATCAATGAGCAGTTCTTC. Translation gives CASSVGKAHINEQFF.

This clone was picked up a small number of times. V is TRBV13 and J is TRBJ2-1; 9 nucleotides align to TRBD2. This CDR3 is 15 amino acids long. Germline-derived CDR1 and CDR2 are PRHDT and FYEKMQ (reference sequence). V gave up 0 bases and J gave up 4 bases; unmatched junction bases: 1. CDR3 amino acids: CASSLGTSGYNEQFF. DNA of the CDR3: TGTGCCAGCAGCTTAGGGACTAGCGGTTACAATGAGCAGTTCTTC. Filled out from reference TRBV13 and TRBJ2-1, the complete variable domain reads AAGVIQSPRHLIKEKRETATLKCYPIPRHDTVYWYQQGPGQDPQFLISFYEKMQSDKGSIPDRFSAQQFSDYHSELNMSSLELGDSALYFCASSLGTSGYNEQFFGPGTRLTVL.

In the case of this clone: The identical CDR3 is also encoded by other nucleotide sequences in the sample. V and J are TRBV7-9 and TRBJ2-7, with D perhaps assigned TRBD1 or TRBD2 (5 bases each). CDR1 SEHNR and CDR2 FQNEAQ come from the germline V gene (reference sequence). V was clipped by 5 bases and J by 2 bases, with 7 bases between them. The CDR3 runs 12 residues. CDR3 sequence reads: CASSPGPYEQYF. CDR3 DNA sequence: TGTGCCAGCAGCCCGGGACCCTACGAGCAGTACTTC.

The sample holds a few counts of this clone. CDR3 loop: CASSASNTGELFF. CDR3 DNA: TGTGCCAGCAGCGCCTCGAACACCGGGGAGCTGTTTTTT. The chain couples TRBV9 to TRBJ2-2; D is uncertain. The germline V and J ends were trimmed by 3 bases and 0 bases, with 3 bases remaining between them. CDR3 length equals 13 residues. The germline V gene has CDR1 SGDLS and CDR2 YYNGEE.

The V and J genes are TRBV2 and TRBJ1-2; the D gene is possibly TRBD1 (5 bases). CDR3 length: 13 amino acids. Trimming removed 3 bases from V and 4 bases from J, with 9 bases in between. Germline loops: CDR1 SNHLY, CDR2 FYNNEI. Written as DNA, the CDR3 is TGTGCCAGCAGTGAGCAGGGAGGCTATGGCTACACCTTC. It specifies CASSEQGGYGYTF.

The chain recombines TRBV27 with TRBJ2-2, with D unresolved. Trimming pared 2 bases from V and 5 bases from J, leaving 18 bases between. Germline CDR1 MNHEY, CDR2 SMNVEV (reference sequence). The CDR3 contains 17 residues. CDR3 sequence reads: CASSLTRDNLGTGELFF. Written as DNA, the CDR3 is TGTGCCAGCAGTTTAACACGCGACAATTTGGGGACCGGGGAGCTGTTTTTT.

The V gene is TRBV25-1, the J gene TRBJ2-7, with D uncertain. CDR3 length: 13 amino acids. Trimming pared 1 base from V and 2 bases from J, leaving 6 bases between. Germline CDR1 reads MGHDK; CDR2 reads SYGVNS. In nucleotides, the CDR3 is TGTGCCAGCAGTGAATCAGCAGCCTACGAGCAGTACTTC. Its translation is CASSESAAYEQYF.

The chain uses TRBV4-1 and TRBJ1-2, with 7 bases identical to TRBD1. Germline loops: CDR1 MGHRA, CDR2 YSYEKL. V lost 10 bases and J lost 3; bases outside the gene matches: 5. The CDR3 covers 12 residues. This chain's CDR3 is CATRGLDYGYTF. The CDR3 DNA follows: TGCGCCACGAGGGGGCTAGACTATGGCTACACCTTC.

The chain recombines TRBV7-8 with TRBJ2-7; D remains ambiguous. The CDR3 is made up of 12 amino acids. V lost 5 bases to trimming and J lost 7 bases, with 12 bases between them. CDR1 is SGHVS, CDR2 FQNEAQ, per germline. This CDR3 is CASSPETDEQYF. CDR3 coding DNA: TGTGCCAGCAGCCCGGAGACGGATGAGCAGTACTTC.